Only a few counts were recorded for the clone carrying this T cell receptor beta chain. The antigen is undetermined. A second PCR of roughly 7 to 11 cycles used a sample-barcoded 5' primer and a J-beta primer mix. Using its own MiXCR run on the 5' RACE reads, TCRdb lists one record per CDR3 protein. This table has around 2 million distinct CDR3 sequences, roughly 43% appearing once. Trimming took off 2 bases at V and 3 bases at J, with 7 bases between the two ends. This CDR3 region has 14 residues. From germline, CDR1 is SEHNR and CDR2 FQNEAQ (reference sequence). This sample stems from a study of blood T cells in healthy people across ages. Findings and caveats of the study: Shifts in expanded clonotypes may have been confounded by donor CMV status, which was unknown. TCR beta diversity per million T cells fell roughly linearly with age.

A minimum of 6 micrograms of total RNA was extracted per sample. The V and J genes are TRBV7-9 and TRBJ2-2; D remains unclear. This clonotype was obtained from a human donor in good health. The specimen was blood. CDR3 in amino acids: CASSLPSYTGELFF. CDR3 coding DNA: TGTGCCAGCAGCTTACCCTCATACACCGGGGAGCTGTTTTTT.